The rows below give T cell receptor beta chains drawn from one sample of a study of shared clonotypes between healthy human individuals. Generated by immunoSEQ multiplex PCR, the TCRdb table keeps only in-frame clones and is missing some. The sample records about 2 million clones, around 95% being singletons. Sequencing used naive CD4+ T cells sorted from blood. The receptors stem from a man between 18 and 35 years old in good health. Each CDR3 is given with its conserved first and last residue. A D gene is named only where the DNA matches it firmly. Clone size is shown for a subset of rows, as once, few, many or a class of expanded clone.

abundance: NA; v_gene: TRBV6-5; j_gene: TRBJ2-7; d_gene: NA; CDR3nt: TGTGCCAGCAGTTCCACCTACGAGCAGTACTTC; CDR3aa: CASSSTYEQYF
abundance: NA; v_gene: TRBV2; j_gene: TRBJ2-1; d_gene: NA; CDR3nt: TGTGCCAGCAGTGATTCCGGGGGCTCCTACAATGAGCAGTTCTTC; CDR3aa: CASSDSGGSYNEQFF
abundance: NA; v_gene: TRBV9; j_gene: TRBJ2-3; d_gene: NA; CDR3nt: TGTGCCAGCAGCGTAGCTCCGGGGGCGATGGGCACAGATACGCAGTATTTT; CDR3aa: CASSVAPGAMGTDTQYF
abundance: NA; v_gene: TRBV6-1; j_gene: TRBJ2-7; d_gene: TRBD1; CDR3nt: TGTGCCAGCAGTAGGGCCAGGGACAGGGTCTACGAGCAGTACTTC; CDR3aa: CASSRARDRVYEQYF
abundance: NA; v_gene: TRBV5-1; j_gene: TRBJ1-1; d_gene: NA; CDR3nt: TGCGCCAGCAGCTCGGGACAACCAAAGGGGAACACTGAAGCTTTCTTT; CDR3aa: CASSSGQPKGNTEAFF
abundance: NA; v_gene: TRBV6-5; j_gene: TRBJ1-1; d_gene: NA; CDR3nt: TGTGCCAGCAGTTACTCCCCCGAGTTAGTATACACTGAAGCTTTCTTT; CDR3aa: CASSYSPELVYTEAFF
abundance: NA; v_gene: TRBV28; j_gene: TRBJ1-5; d_gene: TRBD1; CDR3nt: TGTGCCAGCATTATACAGGGGAGTGGTAATCAGCCCCAGCATTTT; CDR3aa: CASIIQGSGNQPQHF
abundance: NA; v_gene: TRBV6-6; j_gene: TRBJ1-5; d_gene: NA; CDR3nt: TGTGCCAGCAGTTACCAGGCGAATCAGCCCCAGCATTTT; CDR3aa: CASSYQANQPQHF
abundance: once; v_gene: TRBV11-2; j_gene: TRBJ2-7; d_gene: TRBD1; CDR3nt: TGTGCCAGCAGCGCCCGGGCGACAGGGAACTCCTACGAGCAGTACTTC; CDR3aa: CASSARATGNSYEQYF
abundance: NA; v_gene: TRBV6-1; j_gene: TRBJ2-7; d_gene: NA; CDR3nt: TGTGCCAGCACAAGAACCATCTACGAGCAGTACTTC; CDR3aa: CASTRTIYEQYF